What follows describes a single T cell receptor (beta chain). Its matching antigen is unknown. This sample is part of a study of neoadjuvant anti-PD-1 for oral cavity cancer. Study at large: Non-progressing patients received a fourth nivolumab dose near day 43, then surgery on days 50-56.

In germline, CDR1 is MDHEN, CDR2 SYDVKM. V dropped 4 bases and J dropped 6; count of bases not matched to a gene: 4. The CDR3 sequence is 14 residues long. As for time point: after neoadjuvant nivolumab, at surgical resection. Patients had HPV-negative, locally advanced oral cavity squamous cell carcinoma. Whole-study results and caveats: Each response group had just a few patients in TCR analyses.

Generated by immunoSEQ multiplex PCR, the TCRdb table keeps only in-frame clones and is missing some. Of 55,000 to 75,000 clones detected, 70% to 90% appear once; the ten largest clones hold more than 2.5%. This chain joins TRBV28 and TRBJ2-1, with 9 bases lining up with TRBD2. The starting material was PBMCs, obtained after nivolumab (anti-PD-1) treatment. This clonotype was sampled from a person between 35 and 79 years old with oral cavity squamous cell carcinoma. Here the CDR3 DNA reads TGTGCCAGCAGTTCAAGTAGCGGGAGCAATGAGCAGTTCTTC. Translating it yields CASSSSSGSNEQFF.